At least ten counts were recorded for the clone carrying this TCR beta chain. Its specificity is not known. RNA transcripts served as the template for amplifying TCR beta CDR3 regions. The TCR CDR3 was amplified in a first-round RT-PCR using the HTBI primer set. One entry per CDR3 protein results from TCRdb running MiXCR on the multiplex PCR reads. The sample records hundreds of thousands of distinct CDR3 sequences, about 15% being singletons. These data originate in a study of T cells in Graves' hyperthyroidism and ophthalmopathy. Study outcomes and limitations: Most expanded thyroid clonotypes above 0.001 also appeared in blood.

V lost 2 bases to trimming and J lost 0 bases, with 10 bases between them. There are 15 residues in the CDR3. Germline CDR1 reads MDHEN; CDR2 reads SYDVKM. Sequenced material: blood. The TCR was taken from a woman aged 40 to 55 with Graves' ophthalmopathy. This sequence joins TRBV28 and TRBJ1-1; possibly TRBD1 for D (5 bases). CDR3 sequence: CASSLPGTVNTEAFF. In DNA form, the CDR3 reads TGTGCCAGCAGTTTACCCGGGACGGTGAACACTGAAGCTTTCTTT. Full variable domain (outside the CDR3, taken from reference TRBV28 and TRBJ1-1): DVKVTQSSRYLVKRTGEKVFLECVQDMDHENMFWYRQDPGLGLRLIYFSYDVKMKEKGDIPEGYSVSREKKERFSLILESASTNQTSMYLCASSLPGTVNTEAFFGQGTRLTVV.